This T cell receptor (beta chain) came from a study of T cell responses to AZD1222 COVID-19 vaccine. General study results and limits: Baseline seropositivity occurred in only a handful of AZD1222 recipients. Unmutated variant regions reportedly attract nearly half of all spike-specific TCRs. The sample set comprised mostly white British donors with more females, and clonal diversity was possibly underestimated. It was only after the peak T cell response that any repertoires were sampled.

The table came from immunoSEQ multiplex PCR; TCRdb's copy has only in-frame clones and leaves some out. The repertoire holds 150,000 to 200,000 clones, with roughly 91% as singletons. CDR3 length equals 15 residues. The germline V gene encodes CDR1 MDHEN and CDR2 SYDVKM. Trimming stripped 3 bases from V and 0 bases from J, with 12 bases between. Worth noting for this clone: Its antigen is currently unknown.

The receptor's source is an adult who received the AZD1222 COVID-19 vaccine. The chain couples TRBV28 to TRBJ2-7; D gene uncertain. The sequenced sample was peripheral blood, obtained 28 days after the second AZD1222 dose. As DNA, the CDR3 is TGTGCCAGCAGTTTTCGGCGCCGGAGCTCCTACGAGCAGTACTTC. Translation: CASSFRRRSSYEQYF.